Listed here are 8 T cell receptor beta chains from one sample, sequenced in a study of T cells in Graves' hyperthyroidism and ophthalmopathy. The TCR beta CDR3 regions underwent amplification using RNA transcripts as the source. During a first-round RT-PCR of the TCR CDR3, the HTBI primer set was used. TCRdb ran MiXCR on the multiplex PCR reads and lists one entry per CDR3 protein. The table records 500,000 to 800,000 distinct CDR3 sequences, just under 45% of them present only once. Sequencing input: peripheral blood or thyroid tissue (not recorded which). The receptor source for this set is an adult man with Graves' disease, either hyperthyroidism or ophthalmopathy (not recorded which).

The chain has TRBV30 and TRBJ2-2, with TRBD1 identical over 8 bases. There are 14 residues in the CDR3. The germline gives CDR1 GTSNPN, CDR2 SVGIG (reference sequence). V gave up 2 bases and J gave up 4 bases; unmatched junction bases: 3. CDR3 bases: TGTGCCTGGAGTTTAACAGGGGGCACCGGGGAGCTGTTTTTT. This encodes CAWSLTGGTGELFF.

The rearrangement links TRBV29-1 to TRBJ1-1; TRBD1 aligns across 8 bases. Germline CDR1 SQVTM, CDR2 ANQGSEA. J gave up 7 bases and V 7 bases, and 8 bases lay outside the gene matches. CDR3 size: 12 residues. This CDR3 is CSAEQGANEAFF. The CDR3 DNA follows: TGCAGCGCAGAGCAGGGGGCCAATGAAGCTTTCTTT. The full variable domain, its missing parts supplied by reference TRBV29-1 and TRBJ1-1, is SAVISQKPSRDICQRGTSLTIQCQVDSQVTMMFWYRQQPGQSLTLIATANQGSEATYESGFVIDKFPISRPNLTFSTLTVSNMSPEDSSIYLCSAEQGANEAFFGQGTRLTVV.

This chain links TRBV24-1 with TRBJ1-5, with a tentative D call TRBD1 (5 bases). The V end was cut by 12 bases, the J end by 11 bases, with 25 bases between. Germline values: CDR1 KGHDR, CDR2 SFDVKD. This CDR3 has 14 amino acids. The CDR3 DNA sequence: TGTGCCCCCGGGGGGACGCAGGCGCAAGGAGCCCAGCATTTT. This gives the protein CAPGGTQAQGAQHF.

J is TRBJ2-5 and V is TRBV7-8; 8 positions agree with TRBD1. The J segment lost 5 bases and the V segment lost 5 bases, leaving 10 bases of the junction unmatched. The CDR3 contains 15 residues. CDR1 and CDR2 from the germline V gene are SGHVS and FQNEAQ. The CDR3 reads CASSQGAAGSETQYF. The CDR3 DNA follows: TGTGCCAGCAGCCAGGGGGCTGCCGGGAGTGAGACCCAGTACTTC.

The rearrangement uses TRBV29-1 and TRBJ1-2, with a weak D call TRBD1 (6 bases). The V and J ends lost 2 bases and 4 bases respectively, with 17 bases between them. The CDR3 runs 15 residues. Per germline, CDR1 SQVTM and CDR2 ANQGSEA. CDR3 amino acids: CSVEKSFGTFYGYTF. The DNA for the CDR3 is TGCAGCGTTGAAAAGTCTTTCGGGACATTCTATGGCTACACCTTC.

The chain joins TRBV6-4 to TRBJ2-7; 10 bases match TRBD2. Trimming cost V 2 bases and J 3 bases; bases outside gene matches: 4. Germline V CDR1 and CDR2: MRHNA, SNTAGT. The CDR3 contains 15 residues. CDR3 sequence reads: CASSDRLAGVYEQYF. The CDR3 nucleotides read TGTGCCAGCAGTGACCGGCTAGCGGGAGTCTACGAGCAGTACTTC.

With regard to this clonotype: Given a much more abundant clone one base away, this may be a read error. The chain uses TRBV12-3 or TRBV12-4 and TRBJ1-6; D unresolved. The CDR3 runs 14 residues. Trimming left V 2 bases short and J 11 bases short, with 13 bases between. The CDR3 DNA follows: TGTGCCAGCAGTTTAAGGGCAGCCAATCCACCCCTCCACTTT. Protein product: CASSLRAANPPLHF.

The J gene is TRBJ1-2, the V gene TRBV7-9; D is possibly TRBD1 (5 bases). V was clipped by 6 bases and J by 4 bases, with 18 bases between them. This CDR3 spans 15 amino acids. Germline V gene lookup returns CDR1 SEHNR and CDR2 FQNEAQ (reference sequence). DNA for the CDR3: TGTGCCAGCAGGGGAGCTGACAGCCTCGGCTATGGCTACACCTTC. Translating it yields CASRGADSLGYGYTF.